Following are 4 T cell receptor beta chains from one sample sequenced in a study of PD-1 blockade in classical Hodgkin lymphoma. Repertoires were generated with immunoSEQ multiplex PCR, while TCRdb's copy carries only in-frame clones and drops some. The sample has about 32,000 clones, about 88% seen once. Time point of the sample: newly diagnosed, previously untreated cHL patient sample. Negative selection with magnetic separation was used to purify CD4+ T cells from thawed PBMCs. The sequenced material came from CD4+ T cells from blood. The source is a human donor with classical Hodgkin lymphoma.

The rearrangement links TRBV18 to TRBJ2-7, with TRBD1 matching over 10 bases. Germline CDR1 reads KGHSH; CDR2 reads LQKENI. The trim removed 1 base at V and 7 bases at J, leaving 7 bases unmatched. This CDR3 contains 15 residues. The CDR3 protein is CASSPRTGGLWEQYV. CDR3 DNA: TGTGCCAGCTCACCACGGACAGGGGGGTTGTGGGAGCAGTACGTC.

V and J are TRBV6-1 and TRBJ1-1; D is possibly TRBD1 (5 bases). The V end lost 4 bases, the J end lost 2 bases, and 8 bases lay between the germline ends. This CDR3 has 13 residues. Germline lookup yields CDR1 MNHNS and CDR2 SASEGT. The CDR3 reads CASSGTLNTEAFF. The CDR3, as DNA: TGTGCCAGCAGTGGGACACTTAACACTGAAGCTTTCTTT.

The chain employs TRBV6-6 and TRBJ1-4; D may be TRBD1 (6 bases). The CDR3 extends over 13 amino acids. The V and J ends lost 6 bases and 7 bases respectively, with 12 bases between them. Looked up from germline, CDR1 is MNHNY and CDR2 is SVGAGI (reference sequence). The CDR3 region is CASRRGLREKLFF. The CDR3 DNA is TGTGCCAGCAGGCGGGGGCTACGTGAAAAACTGTTTTTT.

This chain uses TRBV11-3 with TRBJ2-1, with 8 nucleotides matching TRBD2. The trim removed 1 base at V and 3 bases at J, leaving 8 bases unmatched. The CDR3 consists of 17 residues. The germline V gene encodes CDR1 SGHNT and CDR2 YENEEA. The chain's CDR3 is CASSLGGGRNLYNEQFF. The CDR3 nucleotides are TGTGCCAGCAGCTTAGGGGGCGGGAGGAACCTCTACAATGAGCAGTTCTTC. Full variable domain (rest looked up from reference TRBV11-3 and TRBJ2-1): EAGVVQSPRYKIIEKKQPVAFWCNPISGHNTLYWYLQNLGQGPELLIRYENEEAVDDSQLPKDRFSAERLKGVDSTLKIQPAELGDSAVYLCASSLGGGRNLYNEQFFGPGTRLTVL.